The 10 T cell receptor beta chains below all came from one sample that was sequenced in a study of cytomegalovirus exposure and HLA in healthy donors. The method was immunoSEQ multiplex PCR; TCRdb's version includes in-frame clones alone and lacks a portion of them. The table lists about 110,000 clones, approximately 91% of them singletons. Sequenced input: PBMCs. The source of these receptors is a young woman in good health and CMV-seronegative.

The chain recombines TRBV28 with TRBJ1-6; D unresolved. The CDR3 runs 12 residues. The germline V gene has CDR1 MDHEN and CDR2 SYDVKM. Trimming removed 5 bases from V and 8 bases from J, with 7 bases in between. The DNA of the CDR3 is TGTGCCAGCAGTGGGCCCGATTCACCCCTCCACTTT. Translated: CASSGPDSPLHF. The full variable domain, completed using reference TRBV28 and TRBJ1-6, is DVKVTQSSRYLVKRTGEKVFLECVQDMDHENMFWYRQDPGLGLRLIYFSYDVKMKEKGDIPEGYSVSREKKERFSLILESASTNQTSMYLCASSGPDSPLHFGNGTRLTVT.

The chain joins TRBV28 to TRBJ1-1; a weak D match, TRBD1 (5 bases). The V and J ends lost 8 bases and 1 base respectively, with 14 bases between them. The CDR3 totals 14 residues. The germline V gene has CDR1 MDHEN and CDR2 SYDVKM. CDR3 region: CASYLRGTNTEAFF. The CDR3 DNA is TGTGCCAGCTACCTCCGGGGGACGAACACTGAAGCTTTCTTT.

J is TRBJ2-7 and V is TRBV7-2; 10 bases map to TRBD2. Germline-derived CDR1 and CDR2 are SGHTA and FQGNSA. This CDR3 spans 15 amino acids. V shed 5 bases and J 0 bases; nucleotides not matched to a gene: 4. CDR3 in amino acids: CASSRLAGVSYEQYF. CDR3 nucleotide sequence: TGTGCCAGCAGCCGACTAGCGGGCGTCTCCTACGAGCAGTACTTC.

V usage is TRBV5-1 and J usage is TRBJ1-4; D is undetermined. V was trimmed by 4 bases and J by 4 bases, leaving 17 bases between them. The CDR3 extends over 16 amino acids. Looked up from germline, CDR1 is SGHRS and CDR2 is YFSETQ. The CDR3 DNA reads as TGCGCCAGCAGCCTGGGCTCCGGCCAGCGTAATGAAAAACTGTTTTTT. It translates to CASSLGSGQRNEKLFF. The complete variable domain, with remaining parts taken from reference TRBV5-1 and TRBJ1-4, reads KAGVTQTPRYLIKTRGQQVTLSCSPISGHRSVSWYQQTPGQGLQFLFEYFSETQRNKGNFPGRFSGRQFSNSRSEMNVSTLELGDSALYLCASSLGSGQRNEKLFFGSGTQLSVL.

The gene calls are TRBV7-6 and TRBJ2-1; 10 bases fit TRBD2. This CDR3 region has 15 residues. CDR1 and CDR2 from the germline V gene are SGHVS and FNYEAQ. With V trimmed by 5 bases and J by 8 bases, 9 bases remained unmatched. The CDR3 bases are TGTGCCAGCAGCCCTCTAGCGGGAGTAGGGCATGAGCAGTTCTTC. Translated: CASSPLAGVGHEQFF.

This chain links TRBV25-1 with TRBJ1-1, with D perhaps matching TRBD1 (6 bases). CDR3 length equals 13 residues. CDR1 and CDR2 (germline): MGHDK, SYGVNS. Deletions cut 4 bases from V and 2 bases from J, with 8 bases between. The CDR3 coding sequence is TGTGCCAGCAGTGCACAGGGTAACACTGAAGCTTTCTTT. This encodes CASSAQGNTEAFF. Full variable domain (missing parts from reference TRBV25-1 and TRBJ1-1): EADIYQTPRYLVIGTGKKITLECSQTMGHDKMYWYQQDPGMELHLIHYSYGVNSTEKGDLSSESTVSRIRTEHFPLTLESARPSHTSQYLCASSAQGNTEAFFGQGTRLTVV.

This clone is medium-sized within its sample. This chain joins TRBV6-4 and TRBJ2-2, with TRBD2 as a possible D gene (5 bases). V dropped 3 bases and J dropped 3 bases, with 5 bases sitting between them. This CDR3 comprises 13 residues. Germline lookup yields CDR1 MRHNA and CDR2 SNTAGT. CDR3 sequence: CASSEADTGELFF. The CDR3 DNA reads TGTGCCAGCAGTGAAGCGGACACCGGGGAGCTGTTTTTT.

This chain joins TRBV14 and TRBJ1-4, with 9 positions matching TRBD1. Germline assignment: CDR1 SGHDN and CDR2 FVKESK. The CDR3 sequence is 15 residues long. The junction had 7 bases not matched to a gene; V was cut back by 3 bases and J by 8 bases. This CDR3 is CASSQSGTGYEKLFF. The CDR3 bases are TGTGCCAGCAGCCAGTCCGGGACAGGGTACGAAAAACTGTTTTTT.

The V call is TRBV7-6, the J call TRBJ2-1; TRBD1 agrees at 9 bases. Per the germline V gene, CDR1 is SGHVS and CDR2 is FNYEAQ. V trimming: 5 bases; J trimming: 8 bases; junction bases outside the gene matches: 10. The CDR3 is 15 residues long. The CDR3: CASSPRGQGNDEQFF. The CDR3 nucleotides read TGTGCCAGCAGCCCCCGGGGACAGGGTAACGATGAGCAGTTCTTC.

This chain links TRBV7-9 with TRBJ2-7; 7 nucleotides match TRBD2. Germline V gene data show CDR1 as SEHNR and CDR2 as FQNEAQ (reference sequence). The CDR3 contains 16 residues. V lost 5 bases, J lost 3 bases, and 13 bases stayed unmatched. CDR3 protein: CASSPRTGEGVYEQYF. CDR3 sequence (DNA): TGTGCCAGCAGCCCGCGGACGGGGGAGGGAGTCTACGAGCAGTACTTC.